The 25 T cell receptor beta chains below come from one sample, sequenced in a study of blood T cells in healthy people across ages. A second PCR, run for roughly 7 to 12 cycles, used a sample-barcoded 5' primer plus a J-beta primer mix. TCRdb re-called the 5' RACE reads with MiXCR, one entry per CDR3 protein. This sample has around 1,500,000 distinct CDR3 sequences, with 42% found just once. Sequencing was carried out using blood. The receptors originated from a woman aged 18-29 years in good health.

J is TRBJ1-2 and V is TRBV21-1; TRBD1 is the table's D call and was not checked against the DNA. TRBV21-1 is a pseudogene locus. The CDR3 runs to 20 residues. For the CDR3, the DNA is TGTGCCAGCAGCATTCAAAATGGGGGCCGGGGGTGGTTAAGTGCCTATGGCTACACCTTC. Translation gives CASSIQNGGRGWLSAYGYTF.

This clonotype was found once. The chain has TRBV5-1 and TRBJ1-1; D may be TRBD1 (5 bases). In germline, CDR1 is SGHRS, CDR2 YFSETQ. This CDR3 has 14 residues. Trimming removed 2 bases at V and 7 bases at J, with 15 bases between. The CDR3 reads CASSFYTGTVEAFF. The CDR3 coding sequence is TGCGCCAGCAGCTTTTACACCGGGACGGTTGAAGCTTTCTTT.

In this sample, this clonotype turned up a few times. In DNA form, the CDR3 reads TGCAGTGCTCGGTACCCTAGCACAGATACGCAGTATTTT. Amino acid sequence: CSARYPSTDTQYF. The chain carries TRBV20-1 and TRBJ2-3; D is ambiguous. This CDR3 is built from 13 residues. The V and J ends lost 5 bases and 0 bases respectively, with 9 bases between them. Germline CDR1 is DFQATT and CDR2 is SNEGSKA (reference sequence).

V and J are TRBV9 and TRBJ2-3; the D gene is possibly TRBD1 (5 bases). V lost 2 bases, J lost 1 base, and 20 bases lay in between. The CDR3 runs to 18 residues. From germline, CDR1 is SGDLS and CDR2 YYNGEE. The CDR3 coding sequence is TGTGCCAGCAGCGTGAGGTGGATCAGGGCGCTCTGCACAGATACGCAGTATTTT. As protein: CASSVRWIRALCTDTQYF.

The rearrangement joins TRBV14 to TRBJ1-4; no clear D gene. Germline V gives CDR1 SGHDN, CDR2 FVKESK. There are 12 residues in the CDR3. The V end lost 6 bases, the J end lost 8 bases, and 10 bases lay between the germline ends. The DNA for the CDR3 is TGTGCCAGCAGGGGCAAGAAGGAAAAACTGTTTTTT. This sequence encodes CASRGKKEKLFF.

With regard to this clonotype: With only one base between it and a far larger clone, this is likely a read error. The J gene is TRBJ2-7, the V gene TRBV4-1, with a tentative D call TRBD1 (6 bases). The V gene's germline CDR1 is MGHRA and CDR2 YSYEKL. The CDR3 loop spans 13 amino acids. CDR3 coding DNA: TGCGCCGGCAGCCAAGGGGGTTCCTACGAGCAGTACTTC. Encoded protein: CAGSQGGSYEQYF.

The rearrangement joins TRBV29-1 to TRBJ2-3, with TRBD1 matching over 10 bases. From germline, CDR1 is SQVTM and CDR2 ANQGSEA. The CDR3 extends over 15 amino acids. V lost 3 bases to trimming and J lost 4 bases; unmatched junction nucleotides: 7. CDR3 in DNA: TGCAGCGTTGAGTCTGGGACAGGGGACCCAGATACGCAGTATTTT. It specifies CSVESGTGDPDTQYF.

V gene TRBV20-1 combines with J gene TRBJ2-1, with 8 bases fitting TRBD2. The V and J ends lost 3 bases and 8 bases, in that order; junction bases with no gene match: 9. CDR1 and CDR2 (germline): DFQATT, SNEGSKA (reference sequence). This CDR3 has 14 amino acids. The CDR3 DNA reads TGCAGTGCTAGGGGGAGCGGGAGTTGCGATGAGCAGTTCTTC. It is translated as CSARGSGSCDEQFF.

This clonotype was counted a few times. The chain links TRBV4-1 to TRBJ2-1, with D hard to call. CDR1 and CDR2 (germline): MGHRA, YSYEKL. The V and J ends lost 1 base and 7 bases respectively, with 11 bases between them. The CDR3 length is 14 residues. CDR3 sequence (DNA): TGCGCCAGCAGCCAAGCCCCTTTGACAAATGAGCAGTTCTTC. Protein product: CASSQAPLTNEQFF.

This clonotype turned up a few times. The chain combines TRBV20-1 with TRBJ1-2, with TRBD1 matching 7 bases. The CDR3 extends over 14 amino acids. V gave up 5 bases and J gave up 6 bases; unmatched junction bases: 12. CDR1 and CDR2 from the germline V gene are DFQATT and SNEGSKA (reference sequence). The CDR3 DNA reads TGCAGTGCTTCACGACAAACAGGGGACGATGGCTACACCTTC. Its protein product is CSASRQTGDDGYTF.

This clonotype was seen once. This chain links TRBV12-3 or TRBV12-4 with TRBJ2-1; TRBD2 matches at 9 bases. With V trimmed by 6 bases and J by 8 bases, 14 bases remained unmatched. This CDR3 contains 16 residues. The chain's CDR3 is CASSNPGRAGGDEQFF. The CDR3 DNA reads TGTGCCAGCAGCAATCCGGGACGAGCGGGAGGAGATGAGCAGTTCTTC.

This clonotype was detected only a few times. This chain connects TRBV6-5 to TRBJ2-7; 7 nucleotides agree with TRBD2. V shed 5 bases, J shed 4 bases, and the junction held 14 bases outside the gene matches. The CDR3 is 16 amino acids. The V gene's germline CDR1 is MNHEY and CDR2 SVGAGI. The CDR3 sequence: CASSHLASGEGYEQYF. The CDR3 DNA reads as TGTGCCAGCAGTCACCTAGCCAGCGGGGAGGGTTACGAGCAGTACTTC.

CDR3 sequence (DNA): TGCAGTGCTAGTCTGGGGGTCGGATATGAAAAACTGTTTTTT. This translates into CSASLGVGYEKLFF. J is TRBJ1-4 and V is TRBV20-1; TRBD1 might be the D (5 bases). The length of the CDR3 is 14 residues. Germline V CDR1 and CDR2: DFQATT, SNEGSKA (reference sequence). V lost 3 bases and J lost 6, with 14 bases in between.

The chain uses TRBV7-2 and TRBJ1-2; D is unclear. There are 14 residues in the CDR3. Germline assignment: CDR1 SGHTA and CDR2 FQGNSA. Trimming took off 5 bases at V and 8 bases at J, with 18 bases between the two ends. CDR3 amino acids: CASSVGGSGSGYTF. As DNA, the CDR3 is TGTGCCAGCAGCGTAGGTGGCTCGGGTTCGGGCTACACCTTC.

This clonotype has a handful of counts. The junction and the germline gene differ at one end; a read error may be behind it. V and J are TRBV5-1 and TRBJ2-6; D is unresolved. The CDR3 extends over 15 amino acids. The germline V gene has CDR1 SGHRS and CDR2 YFSETQ. The CDR3 spells CASSLATSGANVLTF. The CDR3 DNA is TGTGCCAGCAGCTTAGCCACCTCTGGGGCCAACGTCCTGACTTTC.

The genes are TRBV5-6 and TRBJ1-2; no firm D call. With 2 bases removed from V and 4 bases from J, the gap between germline ends came to 12 bases. This CDR3 comprises 14 residues. The germline gives CDR1 SGHDT, CDR2 YYEEEE. In DNA form, the CDR3 reads TGTGCCAGCAGCTTAAGGAGGATAATCTATGGCTACACCTTC. Its protein product is CASSLRRIIYGYTF.

The chain combines TRBV27 with TRBJ2-7, with D tentatively TRBD1 or TRBD2 (5 bases each). Trimming took off 4 bases at V and 7 bases at J, with 32 bases between the two ends. The germline V gene has CDR1 MNHEY and CDR2 SMNVEV (reference sequence). The CDR3 covers 19 residues. The CDR3 spells CASSYGPLSGPKGFHEQYF. DNA for the CDR3: TGTGCCAGCAGTTATGGCCCTCTCTCGGGGCCAAAGGGGTTCCATGAGCAGTACTTC.

The V and J genes are TRBV7-2 and TRBJ2-5; weak D call: TRBD2 (6 bases). The germline CDR1 and CDR2 sequences are SGHTA and FQGNSA. Trimming stripped 1 base from V and 2 bases from J, with 11 bases between. The CDR3 loop spans 15 amino acids. CDR3 region: CASSLEAGLQETQYF. CDR3 DNA sequence: TGTGCCAGCAGCTTAGAGGCGGGGCTACAAGAGACCCAGTACTTC.

This clonotype was observed a handful of times. The chain carries TRBV6-2 or TRBV6-3 and TRBJ2-1; unclear D gene. CDR1 is MNHEY, CDR2 SVGEGT, per germline. V was clipped by 6 bases and J by 10 bases, with 13 bases between them. The CDR3 contains 12 residues. The CDR3: CASSRIVREQFF. The CDR3 DNA follows: TGTGCCAGCAGCCGCATAGTGAGAGAGCAGTTCTTC.

CDR3 DNA: TGTGCCACCTTCCCGGGACTCCTCTCTGGGGCCAACGTCCTGACTTTC. Translation gives CATFPGLLSGANVLTF. The V call is TRBV6-5, the J call TRBJ2-6, with a tentative D call TRBD2 (6 bases). V was clipped by 10 bases and J by 0 bases, with 16 bases between them. CDR3 length: 16 residues. In germline, CDR1 is MNHEY, CDR2 SVGAGI.

The V and J genes are TRBV28 and TRBJ2-3, with 13 bases fitting TRBD2. This CDR3 contains 17 residues. Germline assignment: CDR1 MDHEN and CDR2 SYDVKM. The ends lost 2 bases at V and 2 bases at J; junction bases unmatched: 4. CDR3 region: CASSLLGLAGNTDTQYF. DNA for the CDR3: TGTGCCAGCAGTTTACTGGGACTAGCGGGAAACACAGATACGCAGTATTTT.

V is TRBV11-2 and J is TRBJ2-7, with D possibly matching TRBD1 (6 bases). The CDR3 contains 15 residues. CDR1 is SGHAT and CDR2 is FQNNGV in the germline V gene. Trimming took 6 bases from V and 1 from J, leaving 16 bases between them. DNA of the CDR3: TGTGCCAGCAGATCCGCCGGGACAAAATCCTACGAGCAGTACTTC. Translation gives CASRSAGTKSYEQYF.

This clonotype has only a few counts. The J gene is TRBJ2-3, the V gene TRBV2; 15 bases are shared with TRBD2. Losses at the gene ends were 8 bases for V and 2 bases for J; bases not matched to a gene: 5. Looked up from germline, CDR1 is SNHLY and CDR2 is FYNNEI. The CDR3 totals 16 residues. The CDR3 DNA sequence: TGTGCCAGCCAGGGACTAGCGGGAGGATCCACAGATACGCAGTATTTT. Translation gives CASQGLAGGSTDTQYF. Based on the CDR3 plus reference TRBV2 and TRBJ2-3, the full variable domain is EPEVTQTPSHQVTQMGQEVILRCVPISNHLYFYWYRQILGQKVEFLVSFYNNEISEKSEIFDDQFSVERPDGSNFTLKIRSTKLEDSAMYFCASQGLAGGSTDTQYFGPGTRLTVL.

This clonotype was found a few times. The gene calls are TRBV20-1 and TRBJ1-2; D is perhaps TRBD1 (6 bases). Between the trimmed V and J ends, which lost 6 bases and 4 bases, there was a span of 18 bases. Looked up from germline, CDR1 is DFQATT and CDR2 is SNEGSKA (reference sequence). CDR3 length: 14 residues. CDR3 protein: CSARGQFAVYGYTF. As DNA, the CDR3 is TGCAGTGCCCGAGGACAGTTTGCCGTCTATGGCTACACCTTC.

The rearrangement uses TRBV20-1 and TRBJ2-5, with D perhaps TRBD1 or TRBD2 (5 bases each). The closer fit of TRBJ2-7 to the DNA end suggests the J call may be wrong. CDR3 size: 12 residues. The germline V gene encodes CDR1 DFQATT and CDR2 SNEGSKA (reference sequence). CDR3 in amino acids: CSAVRGKDEQYF. The CDR3 coding sequence is TGCAGTGCTGTGAGGGGTAAGGACGAGCAGTACTTC.